The entry that follows covers one T cell receptor (beta chain) sequence. The data were obtained in a study of technical replicates of blood from a few donors. Measured with immunoSEQ multiplex PCR; TCRdb has only the in-frame clones, and not every one. The sample lists more than 70,000 clones, under 95% occurring once. From germline, CDR1 is GTSNPN and CDR2 SVGIG (reference sequence). V gave up 5 bases and J gave up 16 bases; unmatched junction bases: 9. The CDR3 runs 11 residues. The receptor's source is a human donor in good health. The chain uses TRBV30 and TRBJ2-1; 9 bases line up with TRBD2. The source material was T cells isolated from PBMCs. This CDR3 reads CAWELGRGGFF. The CDR3 region has the DNA TGTGCCTGGGAATTGGGGCGGGGGGGATTCTTC.